The 7 T cell receptor beta chains listed next were all sequenced from one sample in a study of shared T cell receptors in the human thymus. Profiled with immunoSEQ multiplex PCR; TCRdb holds only in-frame clones, not every one. The table has some 640,000 clones, around 87% seen once; the top ten hold 0.0094%. The same sample was also studied in work on human thymus T cells.

Sequenced sample: thymocytes. These receptors all stem from a boy under two years old with a congenital heart defect.

This rearrangement joins TRBV7-9 to TRBJ2-7; the match to TRBD1 covers 9 bases. Trimming took 4 bases from V and 2 from J; bases not matched to a gene: 9. Germline assignment: CDR1 SEHNR and CDR2 FQNEAQ (reference sequence). This CDR3 contains 16 residues. The CDR3 loop reads CASSSPRDRVTYEQYF. The CDR3 nucleotides are TGTGCCAGCAGCTCGCCCCGGGACAGGGTGACCTACGAGCAGTACTTC.

The chain is built from TRBV27 and TRBJ2-3; 9 nucleotides agree with TRBD2. The trim removed 6 bases at V and 4 bases at J, leaving 8 bases unmatched. The CDR3 spans 15 residues. The germline V gene encodes CDR1 MNHEY and CDR2 SMNVEV (reference sequence). DNA of the CDR3: TGTGCCAGCAGATTAGCGGGAGAGGGGGCAGATACGCAGTATTTT. The encoded protein is CASRLAGEGADTQYF.

The chain recombines TRBV7-6 with TRBJ1-1; D is possibly TRBD1 (5 bases). This CDR3 region has 13 residues. V was trimmed by 5 bases and J by 1 base, leaving 8 bases between them. CDR1 is SGHVS and CDR2 is FNYEAQ in the germline V gene. This CDR3 is CASSTQENTEAFF. CDR3 nucleotide sequence: TGTGCCAGCAGCACACAGGAGAACACTGAAGCTTTCTTT.

V is TRBV18 and J is TRBJ2-3; no definite D call. The CDR3 spans 13 residues. V lost 3 bases, J lost 4 bases, and 8 bases lay in between. CDR1 is KGHSH, CDR2 LQKENI, per germline. The CDR3 nucleotides read TGTGCCAGCTCACCGTCGCCGGCAGATACGCAGTATTTT. Translation gives CASSPSPADTQYF.

V is TRBV5-1 and J is TRBJ2-7; D may be TRBD1 (6 bases). CDR3 size: 13 residues. Per the germline V gene, CDR1 is SGHRS and CDR2 is YFSETQ. The germline V and J ends were trimmed by 3 bases and 4 bases, with 11 bases remaining between them. The CDR3 DNA is TGCGCCAGCAGCTCTATAGACAGGTACGAGCAGTACTTC. It encodes CASSSIDRYEQYF.

The chain uses TRBV27 and TRBJ2-3; 10 bases map to TRBD2. The CDR3 covers 16 residues. Trimming removed 5 bases from V and 4 bases from J; junction bases left unmatched: 9. CDR1 MNHEY and CDR2 SMNVEV come from the germline V gene (reference sequence). The CDR3 coding sequence is TGTGCCAGCAGTCCCGCCCTAGCGGGAGTTCCAGATACGCAGTATTTT. Amino acid sequence: CASSPALAGVPDTQYF.

The chain joins TRBV6-5 to TRBJ2-7; D unresolved. Trimming cost V 6 bases and J 1 base, with 16 bases left between them. The germline CDR1 and CDR2 sequences are MNHEY and SVGAGI. The CDR3 has 15 amino acids. CDR3 DNA sequence: TGTGCCAGCAGCCACCGCTTTCGGAGATCCTACGAGCAGTACTTC. Translated: CASSHRFRRSYEQYF.